This TCR beta chain was sequenced in a study of cytomegalovirus exposure and HLA in healthy donors. Study overall: In a later analysis, it was reported that the roughly 120 validation repertoires had been produced on the same platform as the roughly 700 repertoires belonging to the first cohort.

The repertoire was sequenced with immunoSEQ multiplex PCR; TCRdb's copy has only in-frame clones and lacks some. This sample has under 250,000 clones, with approximately 87% found just once. General observations from the study: Cytomegalovirus status was reportedly diagnosed by the classifier with high sensitivity and specificity. Most TCRs appeared rarely, but some public TCRs recurred in many donors. According to the study, roughly 180 TCR beta chains were cytomegalovirus-associated.

Concerning this clone: What it binds is unknown.

The sample taken for sequencing was PBMCs. This clonotype was obtained from a woman aged 18 to 35 in good health and CMV-seronegative.

The CDR3 DNA is TGTGCCAGCAGCGTAGCATCTAGCGGGGGGGCCGCAGATACGCAGTATTTT. Protein: CASSVASSGGAADTQYF. The chain carries TRBV9 and TRBJ2-3, with 12 bases fitting TRBD2. CDR1 is SGDLS, CDR2 YYNGEE, per germline. The CDR3 is 17 amino acids. J was trimmed by 4 bases and V by 0 bases; bases with no gene match: 6. Full variable domain (rest looked up from reference TRBV9 and TRBJ2-3): DSGVTQTPKHLITATGQRVTLRCSPRSGDLSVYWYQQSLDQGLQFLIQYYNGEERAKGNILERFSAQQFPDLHSELNLSSLELGDSALYFCASSVASSGGAADTQYFGPGTRLTVL.